One and the same sample provided the 26 T cell receptor beta chains below, sequenced in a study of response to subunit inactivated influenza vaccine. TCRdb fed the RT-PCR reads into MiXCR, producing one record per CDR3 protein. The sample gives 600,000 to 700,000 distinct CDR3 sequences, around 15% of which show up once; 7.6% is in the top ten. Specimen: PBMCs from blood, collected around 15 days before vaccination. The receptors were sampled from a man over 45 who received an inactivated influenza vaccine.

This clonotype was found a few times. This chain joins TRBV5-8 and TRBJ2-2, with 8 bases that match TRBD1. The CDR3 spans 16 residues. Germline V gene sequence: CDR1 SGHTS, CDR2 YDEGEE. The ends lost 0 bases at V and 3 bases at J; junction bases unmatched: 4. CDR3 coding DNA: TGTGCCAGCAGCTTGGCCCCGGGACAGGACACCGGGGAGCTGTTTTTT. As protein: CASSLAPGQDTGELFF.

This chain links TRBV12-3 or TRBV12-4 with TRBJ1-2, with D perhaps TRBD1 (6 bases). V gave up 7 bases and J gave up 3 bases, with 9 bases separating them. This CDR3 has 12 residues. This chain's CDR3 is CASNEGDYGYTF. CDR3 in DNA: TGTGCCAGCAACGAGGGGGACTATGGCTACACCTTC.

The sample holds a few counts of this clonotype. The V and J genes are TRBV29-1 and TRBJ2-1; 7 bases fit TRBD2. Trimming cost V 7 bases and J 10 bases; bases outside gene matches: 16. The CDR3 is made up of 14 amino acids. Germline lookup yields CDR1 SQVTM and CDR2 ANQGSEA. DNA of the CDR3: TGCAGCGCCCAAGGTGGGGAGGGCCGTCTCGAGCAGTTCTTC. Translated, it gives CSAQGGEGRLEQFF.

The table lists this clonotype with a few counts. The chain uses TRBV7-9 and TRBJ1-4; tentatively, D is TRBD1 (6 bases). The ends were cut back, 5 bases at V and 8 bases at J, with 18 bases in the middle. The length of the CDR3 is 15 residues. CDR1 and CDR2 (germline): SEHNR, FQNEAQ (reference sequence). The CDR3 loop is CASSQRDAQGEKLFF. The CDR3 DNA reads as TGTGCCAGCAGCCAGAGGGACGCTCAGGGGGAAAAACTGTTTTTT.

The rearrangement joins TRBV28 to TRBJ1-1, with 9 bases matching TRBD1. The ends lost 6 bases at V and 7 bases at J; junction bases unmatched: 6. This CDR3 region has 13 residues. Germline values: CDR1 MDHEN, CDR2 SYDVKM. CDR3 nucleotide sequence: TGTGCCAGCAGAGGGACAGGGTCTCGTGAAGCTTTCTTT. Translation: CASRGTGSREAFF.

The V and J genes are TRBV2 and TRBJ2-7; no definite D call. This CDR3 contains 12 residues. V lost 8 bases and J 5 bases, leaving 13 bases between the germline ends. CDR1 and CDR2 (germline): SNHLY, FYNNEI. The CDR3 DNA is TGTGCCAGCGCAAGGGATCGCGACGAGCAGTACTTC. Its protein product is CASARDRDEQYF.

This clonotype was counted many times. The chain recombines TRBV12-3 or TRBV12-4 with TRBJ2-3; D is undetermined. V dropped 1 base and J dropped 0 bases, with 8 bases sitting between them. The CDR3 is 15 amino acids. The CDR3 loop reads CASSLGLGSTDTQYF. In nucleotides, the CDR3 is TGTGCCAGCAGTTTAGGTTTAGGGAGCACAGATACGCAGTATTTT.

This clonotype was counted between two and nine times. This sequence joins TRBV4-1 and TRBJ2-7; D call uncertain. CDR3 length equals 14 residues. Trimming pared 0 bases from V and 6 bases from J, leaving 12 bases between. Germline-derived CDR1 and CDR2 are MGHRA and YSYEKL. The CDR3 sequence: CASSQDLAPLEQYF. As DNA, the CDR3 is TGCGCCAGCAGCCAAGATCTTGCGCCTCTCGAGCAGTACTTC.

This clonotype was seen a few times. The chain joins TRBV25-1 to TRBJ2-1; 7 nucleotides match TRBD1. The CDR3 runs to 13 residues. Trimming at V came to 2 bases and at J to 5 bases, leaving 0 bases not matched to a gene. Germline CDR1 is MGHDK and CDR2 is SYGVNS. CDR3 residues: CASSEGQDNEQFF. The CDR3 region has the DNA TGTGCCAGCAGTGAAGGACAGGACAATGAGCAGTTCTTC.

The rearrangement joins TRBV7-2 to TRBJ1-5; possible D gene TRBD1, 5 bases. This CDR3 has 13 amino acids. Germline V gene data show CDR1 as SGHTA and CDR2 as FQGNSA. The V end lost 3 bases, the J end lost 5 bases, and 8 bases lay between the germline ends. This CDR3 is CASSFSRDQPQHF. Here the CDR3 DNA reads TGTGCCAGCAGCTTTTCCAGGGATCAGCCCCAGCATTTT.

This clonotype was counted ten times or more. This chain links TRBV14 with TRBJ2-1; TRBD2 agrees at 9 bases. This CDR3 spans 16 amino acids. V gave up 1 base and J gave up 0 bases; unmatched junction bases: 1. Per germline, CDR1 SGHDN and CDR2 FVKESK. CDR3 in DNA: TGTGCCAGCAGCCAAGCTAGCGGGACCTCCTACAATGAGCAGTTCTTC. Residues: CASSQASGTSYNEQFF.

This clonotype was counted between two and nine times. The rearrangement uses TRBV12-3 or TRBV12-4 and TRBJ2-3; 8 bases are shared with TRBD2. CDR3 length: 15 amino acids. V lost 3 bases and J lost 2; bases outside the gene matches: 4. The CDR3 sequence is CASSFWRGDTDTQYF. The CDR3 DNA sequence: TGTGCCAGCAGTTTTTGGCGGGGGGACACAGATACGCAGTATTTT.

The chain carries TRBV28 and TRBJ2-3, with 16 bases fitting TRBD2. V lost 5 bases to trimming and J lost 4 bases; unmatched junction nucleotides: 9. Germline assignment: CDR1 MDHEN and CDR2 SYDVKM. CDR3 length: 18 amino acids. The CDR3: CASSPGTSGGDPPDTQYF. The DNA for the CDR3 is TGTGCCAGCAGTCCAGGGACTAGCGGGGGGGACCCCCCAGATACGCAGTATTTT. Full variable domain (outside the CDR3, taken from reference TRBV28 and TRBJ2-3): DVKVTQSSRYLVKRTGEKVFLECVQDMDHENMFWYRQDPGLGLRLIYFSYDVKMKEKGDIPEGYSVSREKKERFSLILESASTNQTSMYLCASSPGTSGGDPPDTQYFGPGTRLTVL.

V gene TRBV9 combines with J gene TRBJ2-1, with 10 positions matching TRBD2. CDR1 is SGDLS, CDR2 YYNGEE, per germline. Trimming at V came to 0 bases and at J to 4 bases, leaving 4 bases not matched to a gene. There are 16 residues in the CDR3. The CDR3 is CASSVETSGPYNEQFF. In DNA, the CDR3 is TGTGCCAGCAGCGTAGAGACTAGCGGGCCTTACAATGAGCAGTTCTTC.

The chain combines TRBV9 with TRBJ2-2, with 14 bases identical to TRBD2. Unmatched junction bases numbered 6, after V lost 4 bases and J lost 4 bases. This CDR3 comprises 17 residues. Germline CDR1 and CDR2: SGDLS and YYNGEE. The CDR3 sequence: CASSPGLAGVITGELFF. The CDR3, as DNA: TGTGCCAGCAGCCCGGGACTAGCGGGAGTAATCACCGGGGAGCTGTTTTTT.

V is TRBV12-3 or TRBV12-4 and J is TRBJ2-3; the match to TRBD1 covers 12 bases. J lost 6 bases, V lost 6 bases, and 10 bases had no gene match. The CDR3 is 16 amino acids. DNA for the CDR3: TGTGCCAGCAGCAGGGACAGGGGGCGCCTCTCCGATACGCAGTATTTT. Translated, it gives CASSRDRGRLSDTQYF.

This rearrangement joins TRBV28 to TRBJ2-1; 10 bases align to TRBD2. The CDR3 has 16 residues. The germline CDR1 and CDR2 sequences are MDHEN and SYDVKM. The trim removed 2 bases at V and 10 bases at J, leaving 11 bases unmatched. Written as DNA, the CDR3 is TGTGCCAGCAGTTTAAGGGCTAGCGGGAGTGCGAAGGAGCAGTTCTTC. It yields the protein CASSLRASGSAKEQFF.

V gene TRBV20-1 combines with J gene TRBJ2-1, with a tentative D call TRBD2 (6 bases). Germline CDR1 DFQATT, CDR2 SNEGSKA (reference sequence). V shed 6 bases and J shed 3 bases, with 15 bases lying between them. This CDR3 spans 14 amino acids. The CDR3 loop reads CSARRANYYNEQFF. Here the CDR3 DNA reads TGCAGTGCCCGGAGGGCTAACTACTACAATGAGCAGTTCTTC.

This clonotype has a handful of counts. The gene calls are TRBV4-3 and TRBJ1-1; 11 bases line up with TRBD1. Germline V gives CDR1 LGHNA, CDR2 YSLEER. V was clipped by 4 bases and J by 12 bases; unmatched bases: 10. CDR3 size: 14 residues. The CDR3 region is CASSPTGDRGTTFF. The CDR3 DNA reads TGCGCCAGCAGCCCCACGGGGGACAGGGGGACAACTTTCTTT.

This clonotype was observed a handful of times. The DNA for the CDR3 is TGCAGTGCTAGAGGGCCGTCAGATACGCAGTATTTT. Amino acids: CSARGPSDTQYF. The chain joins TRBV20-1 to TRBJ2-3, with unresolved D. The CDR3 runs to 12 residues. Looked up from germline, CDR1 is DFQATT and CDR2 is SNEGSKA (reference sequence). V lost 1 base, J lost 4 bases, and 6 bases lay in between.

V gene TRBV24-1 combines with J gene TRBJ2-5, with unresolved D. Between the trimmed V and J ends, which lost 6 bases and 4 bases, there was a span of 17 bases. This CDR3 is 15 amino acids long. Germline V CDR1 and CDR2: KGHDR, SFDVKD. The CDR3 sequence is CATSKHHGFGETQYF. Here the CDR3 DNA reads TGTGCCACCAGTAAACATCACGGATTTGGAGAGACCCAGTACTTC.

The chain couples TRBV20-1 to TRBJ2-7; 8 nucleotides line up with TRBD2. Germline values: CDR1 DFQATT, CDR2 SNEGSKA (reference sequence). The CDR3 extends over 14 amino acids. Unmatched junction bases numbered 7, after V lost 6 bases and J lost 0 bases. The CDR3 is CSATTGGISYEQYF. The CDR3 region has the DNA TGCAGTGCAACCACGGGGGGGATCTCCTACGAGCAGTACTTC.

The gene calls are TRBV7-8 and TRBJ2-7; D gene uncertain. Germline V gene lookup returns CDR1 SGHVS and CDR2 FQNEAQ. There are 14 residues in the CDR3. Trimming pared 3 bases from V and 1 base from J, leaving 10 bases between. In nucleotides, the CDR3 is TGTGCCAGCAGCTTCGAGCCTCCATCCTACGAGCAGTACTTC. It specifies CASSFEPPSYEQYF.

The chain joins TRBV4-3 to TRBJ1-5; possibly TRBD1 for D (5 bases). V dropped 0 bases and J dropped 7 bases, with 19 bases sitting between them. There are 17 residues in the CDR3. The germline CDR1 and CDR2 sequences are LGHNA and YSLEER. CDR3 sequence reads: CASSQDYGLIRGQPQHF. The CDR3, as DNA: TGCGCCAGCAGCCAAGACTACGGGCTAATACGGGGCCAGCCCCAGCATTTT.

In its sample, this clonotype was seen many times. The chain has TRBV28 and TRBJ1-2, with a possible D match to TRBD1 (5 bases). V dropped 7 bases and J dropped 2 bases, with 17 bases sitting between them. The CDR3 has 15 amino acids. CDR1 and CDR2 from the germline V gene are MDHEN and SYDVKM. CDR3 nucleotide sequence: TGTGCCAGCAACCCGTACCGAGGGACGAACTATGGCTACACCTTC. This codes for CASNPYRGTNYGYTF.

This sequence joins TRBV25-1 and TRBJ2-7; D is perhaps TRBD2 (6 bases). Trimming took off 2 bases at V and 6 bases at J, with 17 bases between the two ends. Looked up from germline, CDR1 is MGHDK and CDR2 is SYGVNS. This CDR3 is built from 15 residues. CDR3 bases: TGTGCCAGCAGTGAAACATGGAGGGTTGTCGGCGAGCAGTACTTC. It translates to CASSETWRVVGEQYF.